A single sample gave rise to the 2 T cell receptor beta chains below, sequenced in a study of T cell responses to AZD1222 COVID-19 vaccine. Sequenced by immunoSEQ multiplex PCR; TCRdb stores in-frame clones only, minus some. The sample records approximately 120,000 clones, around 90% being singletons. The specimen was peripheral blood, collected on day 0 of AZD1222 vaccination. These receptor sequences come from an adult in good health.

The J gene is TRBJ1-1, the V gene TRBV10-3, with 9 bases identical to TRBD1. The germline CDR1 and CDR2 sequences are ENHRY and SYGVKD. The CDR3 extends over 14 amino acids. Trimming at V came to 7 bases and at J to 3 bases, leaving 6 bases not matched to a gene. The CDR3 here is CAITRTGEDTEAFF. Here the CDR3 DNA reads TGTGCCATCACCCGGACAGGGGAGGACACTGAAGCTTTCTTT.

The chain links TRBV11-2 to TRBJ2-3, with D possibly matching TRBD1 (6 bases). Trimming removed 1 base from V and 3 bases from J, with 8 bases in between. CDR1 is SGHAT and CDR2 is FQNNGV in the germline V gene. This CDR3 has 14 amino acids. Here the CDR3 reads CASSLAGQTDTQYF. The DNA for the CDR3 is TGTGCCAGCAGCTTAGCGGGACAAACAGATACGCAGTATTTT. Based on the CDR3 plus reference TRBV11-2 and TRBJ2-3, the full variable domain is EAGVAQSPRYKIIEKRQSVAFWCNPISGHATLYWYQQILGQGPKLLIQFQNNGVVDDSQLPKDRFSAERLKGVDSTLKIQPAKLEDSAVYLCASSLAGQTDTQYFGPGTRLTVL.